This TCR beta chain was sequenced during a study of T cell clones after liver transplantation (dated by TCRdb to the late 2010s). Concerning the study at large: The samples were obtained from ITN030ST, a randomized trial that attempted immunosuppression withdrawal within 2 years after liver transplantation. Tolerance was defined as complete withdrawal of immunosuppression for at least one year without a rise in liver enzymes beyond twice the upper limit of normal. Of the eight recipients, a few were HCV-positive, while the remaining recipients had been transplanted for non-autoimmune, non-viral indications. No induction therapy was given to the subjects, and standard immunosuppression was administered until randomization at 12-24 months post-transplant. The studied cohort comprised 8 liver transplant recipients, 3 classified as tolerant and 5 as non-tolerant. Donor-reactive T cell clones were identified by TCRbeta sequencing after a pre-transplant mixed lymphocyte reaction and then tracked in post-transplant blood. Third party-reactive TCRbeta sequences were also identified from pre-transplant MLRs to serve as an antigen-independent comparator for donor-reactive sequences. Blood samples were taken pre-transplant, pre-randomization before withdrawal, and post-randomization after full withdrawal or failed withdrawal.

The sample's time point, from its label and the paper: pre-transplant. Unstimulated PBMCs, after thawing, were stained for CD3, CD4 and CD8 and then FACS-sorted into CD3+CD4+ and CD3+CD8+ populations. All 8 studied subjects were randomized to immunosuppression withdrawal. The Qiagen DNeasy Blood and Tissue Kit was used for genomic DNA isolation. Spanning cysteine to phenylalanine, the CDR3 consists of 15 amino acids. Only the CDR3 part of the read is kept: 45 bases, read in frame from the first base. Taken from the germline V gene, the CDR1 and CDR2 loops are SQVTM and ANQGSEA. V lost 6 bases and J lost 4 bases; the stretch between them is 22 bases long. High-throughput TCRbeta CDR3 sequencing of frozen genomic DNA was performed by immunoSEQ, including PCR amplification, mapping, bias correction and internal controls. On the study's bioinformatics: Productive rearrangements were retained, and unique TCRbeta sequences were defined by the CDR3 nucleotide sequence together with the V and J gene. For classification of a sequence as donor-reactive, at least 5-fold expansion in CFSE-low cells relative to unstimulated pre-transplant cells and a frequency of at least 0.01% were required. To ensure at least 90% detection power, minimum frequency thresholds were set for each subject based on that subject's lowest-template unstimulated sample. Jensen-Shannon divergence between the top 1000 TCRbeta sequences post- versus pre-transplant served as the measure of repertoire turnover. Changes in detection of donor-reactive sequences were assessed with two-sided Fisher's exact tests. In TCRdb, the immuneACCESS table is reduced to in-frame sequences with V and J assigned. These tables do not hold every clone; where another copy was compared, an unresolved V gene accounts for under half, and the others remain unexplained. V, J and clone size derive from that table, while D and trimming were established from the DNA sequence. The sample table shows roughly 70,000 clones, and 75% to 90% are seen once. The top ten clones comprise around 0.66% of the sample.

Paper-wide results and their limitations: Low numbers of available donor cells limited the measurable donor-reactive repertoire in two subjects. Because of small, heterogeneous patient numbers and non-standardized post-transplant time points, the conclusions were only preliminary. Because no allograft tissue specimens were available, donor-reactive T cells may have migrated into the graft instead of being deleted. A significant post-transplant decrease in circulating donor-reactive CD4 TCRbeta sequences was observed in most of the 8 subjects, irrespective of tolerance or HCV status. Donor-reactive sequences declined more than third party-reactive ones, suggesting partial antigen-specific deletion unrelated to withdrawal success. When repertoire turnover was taken into account, detection of donor-reactive sequences was significantly reduced in 7 of 8 subjects for CD4 and in 8 of 8 subjects for CD8.

Turning to this clone: No cognate antigen has been identified for it. Base qualities are missing; no much larger clone stands one base away.

The sequenced sample was CD4+ T cells from blood, obtained before liver transplant. This sequence originates from a human donor who received a liver transplant. The chain is encoded by TRBV29-1 joined to TRBJ2-7, with the D gene too uncertain to name. The DNA is as follows: TGCAGCGTCGCCTTGGACGACCCGCGACCATACGAGCAGTACTTC. It is translated as CSVALDDPRPYEQYF.